These T cell receptor beta chains were read from a single sample in a study of blood T cell repertoires in COVID-19. Profiled with immunoSEQ multiplex PCR; TCRdb holds only in-frame clones, not every one. The sample has approximately 250,000 clones, 86% seen once. The sample comprised peripheral blood. Every receptor here comes from a man between 18 and 29 years old with active or convalescent COVID-19. The CDR3 runs from the conserved cysteine through the conserved F or W. A D gene is named only where the DNA matches it firmly. The size entry is marked missing in some rows and otherwise reads once, few, many or a size class.

CDR3 protein	CDR3 DNA	V gene	J gene	clone size	D gene
CASSPLGGSNTGELFF	TGTGCCAGCTCACCACTGGGGGGATCGAACACCGGGGAGCTGTTTTTT	TRBV18	TRBJ2-2	NA	NA
CASSLNPMGGYNEQFF	TGTGCCAGCAGCTTAAACCCAATGGGGGGATACAATGAGCAGTTCTTC	TRBV7-2	TRBJ2-1	few	NA
CASGGTEAFF	TGTGCCAGCGGCGGAACTGAAGCTTTCTTT	TRBV27	TRBJ1-1	NA	NA
CASSFGTTLRNDRGREQFF	TGTGCCAGCAGCTTTGGGACTACCCTCCGTAATGACAGGGGCCGTGAGCAGTTCTTC	TRBV7-8	TRBJ2-1	NA	NA
CASSFVWRSNQPQHF	TGTGCCAGCAGTTTTGTTTGGCGGAGCAATCAGCCCCAGCATTTT	TRBV27	TRBJ1-5	NA	NA
CASSKLTGGWGTEAFF	TGTGCCAGCAGTAAACTTACGGGGGGATGGGGCACTGAAGCTTTCTTT	TRBV27	TRBJ1-1	NA	NA
CSVRVKGAWGYTF	TGCAGCGTTCGGGTTAAGGGGGCTTGGGGCTACACCTTC	TRBV29-1	TRBJ1-2	many	TRBD1
CASSALAGETGELFF	TGTGCCAGCAGCGCCTTGGCGGGGGAAACCGGGGAGCTGTTTTTT	TRBV9	TRBJ2-2	NA	TRBD2
CASSQRGVPGANVLTF	TGTGCCAGCAGCCAGAGAGGCGTTCCGGGGGCCAACGTCCTGACTTTC	TRBV7-8	TRBJ2-6	NA	NA
CASSLGTGSGNTIYF	TGTGCCAGCAGCTTGGGGACAGGGTCTGGAAACACCATATATTTT	TRBV7-6	TRBJ1-3	NA	TRBD1
CASRTGGSRDTQYF	TGTGCCAGCAGAACGGGGGGGAGTCGTGATACGCAGTATTTT	TRBV7-2	TRBJ2-3	NA	TRBD2
CAWSVQGGRPQHF	TGTGCCTGGAGTGTACAGGGCGGGCGGCCCCAGCATTTT	TRBV30	TRBJ1-5	NA	NA
CASSLAEDPNSPLHF	TGTGCCAGCAGTTTAGCGGAAGACCCTAATTCACCCCTCCACTTT	TRBV27	TRBJ1-6	NA	NA
CASSRDSSPNYGYTF	TGCGCCAGCAGCCGGGACAGCTCCCCTAACTATGGCTACACCTTC	TRBV4-3	TRBJ1-2	NA	TRBD1
CASSTDRGRGTEAFF	TGTGCCAGCAGTACGGACAGGGGGCGCGGCACTGAAGCTTTCTTT	TRBV28	TRBJ1-1	NA	TRBD1
CASSPRPSSGNTIYF	TGTGCCAGCAGCCCTAGGCCGAGCTCTGGAAACACCATATATTTT	TRBV7-2	TRBJ1-3	NA	NA
CASSPSGGNEQFF	TGTGCCAGCTCACCTAGTGGAGGCAATGAGCAGTTCTTC	TRBV18	TRBJ2-1	NA	NA
CASCRTGVDEKLFF	TGCGCCAGCTGTAGAACAGGCGTCGATGAAAAACTGTTTTTT	TRBV5-1	TRBJ1-4	NA	NA